A single sample is the source of the 5 T cell receptor beta chains below, sequenced in a study of PD-1 and CTLA-4 blockade in melanoma. Sequencing was performed with immunoSEQ multiplex PCR; in TCRdb, only in-frame clones are kept and a portion is missing. This table has 25,000 to 35,000 clones, approximately 90% appearing once. The specimen comprised CD8+ T cells from peripheral blood, sampled from a patient given anti-PD-1 treatment. All receptors derive from a human donor with melanoma.

The chain couples TRBV9 to TRBJ2-3; 8 bases match TRBD2. This CDR3 region has 16 residues. Losses at the gene ends were 0 bases for V and 1 base for J; bases not matched to a gene: 4. Per the germline V gene, CDR1 is SGDLS and CDR2 is YYNGEE. This CDR3 is CASSVGGGGRTDTQYF. CDR3 sequence (DNA): TGTGCCAGCAGCGTAGGAGGCGGGGGGCGCACAGATACGCAGTATTTT.

The gene calls are TRBV6-1 and TRBJ2-5; maybe TRBD2 (6 bases). CDR3 size: 15 residues. From germline, CDR1 is MNHNS and CDR2 SASEGT. Trimming pared 3 bases from V and 4 bases from J, leaving 15 bases between. CDR3 amino acids: CASSDGTSTVETQYF. CDR3 in DNA: TGTGCCAGCAGTGACGGGACTTCCACAGTAGAGACCCAGTACTTC.

The chain combines TRBV5-4 with TRBJ1-1; D not certain. Trimming left V 2 bases short and J 1 base short, with 9 bases between. Germline V CDR1 and CDR2: SGHNT, YYREEE (reference sequence). The CDR3 extends over 14 amino acids. The CDR3 region is CASSFPTENTEAFF. The CDR3 nucleotides are TGTGCCAGCAGCTTTCCAACAGAGAACACTGAAGCTTTCTTT.

V gene TRBV12-5 combines with J gene TRBJ1-1; 7 nucleotides match TRBD1. The V and J ends lost 6 bases and 5 bases, in that order; junction bases with no gene match: 6. Germline lookup yields CDR1 LGHNT and CDR2 FRNRAP. CDR3 size: 13 residues. For the CDR3, the DNA is TGTGCTAGTGGACCTCCAGGGGGGACTGAAGCTTTCTTT. Its protein product is CASGPPGGTEAFF.

Turning to this clone: Other nucleotide sequences from this sample produce the same CDR3. The J gene is TRBJ2-2, the V gene TRBV9; D gene unclear. Trimming cost V 0 bases and J 6 bases, with 3 bases left between them. The CDR3 contains 12 residues. Germline V lookup: CDR1 SGDLS, CDR2 YYNGEE. The CDR3 DNA reads as TGTGCCAGCAGCGTAGTTGCCGGGGAGCTGTTTTTT. Its translation: CASSVVAGELFF.